These T cell receptor beta chains were read from a single sample in a study of blood T cell repertoires in COVID-19. The assay was immunoSEQ multiplex PCR, and TCRdb's table has in-frame clones only and misses some. The sample has about 250,000 clones, 65% to 90% seen once; the top ten hold 1.5% to 2%. Sequenced sample: PBMCs or T cells enriched from blood (not recorded which). These receptors originate from a man aged 35-49 years who had recovered from COVID-19. Both conserved end residues are part of each CDR3. The D gene is left open where the match is weak. A clone size is listed for some rows: how often the clone was seen (once, few, many), or a class if it is expanded.

V gene	J gene	clone size	D gene	CDR3 DNA	CDR3 protein
TRBV4-2	TRBJ2-5	once	NA	TGTGCCAGCAGCCAAGGGGGGGGCGACCAAGAGACCCAGTACTTC	CASSQGGGDQETQYF
TRBV7-2	TRBJ1-6	NA	NA	TGTGCCAGCAGCACTCAGGGCCCGTTTAACAATTCACCCCTCCACTTT	CASSTQGPFNNSPLHF
TRBV19	TRBJ1-1	NA	NA	TGTGCCAGTAGTATAGATCGGGAGATCACTGAAGCTTTCTTT	CASSIDREITEAFF
TRBV19	TRBJ1-5	NA	TRBD1	TGTGCCAGTAGTAGGGGGACAGGGGGACAGCCCCAGCATTTT	CASSRGTGGQPQHF
TRBV10-3	TRBJ2-1	NA	NA	TGTGCCATCAGTGGGGGGGCCTACAATGAGCAGTTCTTC	CAISGGAYNEQFF
TRBV19	TRBJ1-2	NA	TRBD1	TGTGCCAGTAGTACTGGGGACAGGGACGGCTACACCTTC	CASSTGDRDGYTF
TRBV5-1	TRBJ1-3	NA	NA	TGCGCCAGCAGCTTGCTGGGAGGGAACACCATATATTTT	CASSLLGGNTIYF
TRBV6-5	TRBJ1-3	once	NA	TGTGCCAGCAGTTACGAGTCGACAGGCGGAAACACCATATATTTT	CASSYESTGGNTIYF
TRBV19	TRBJ1-5	NA	TRBD1	TGTGCCAGTAGTATTGACAGGGGCAATCAGCCCCAGCATTTT	CASSIDRGNQPQHF
TRBV6-5	TRBJ1-2	NA	NA	TGTGCCAGCAGCTCAGGCTATGGCTACACCTTC	CASSSGYGYTF
TRBV21-1	TRBJ2-3	NA	NA	TGTGCCAGCAGCATTGGACAGGGGGCAGATACGCAGTATTTT	CASSIGQGADTQYF
TRBV10-3	TRBJ1-5	NA	NA	TGTGCCATCAGTGAGTCGGAGGGCGATCAGCCCCAGCATTTT	CAISESEGDQPQHF
TRBV28	TRBJ1-1	NA	NA	TGTGCCAGCAGCTCCACCAGGGGTTGGACTGAAGCTTTCTTT	CASSSTRGWTEAFF
TRBV2	TRBJ2-2	NA	NA	TGTGCCAGCTCGAGGGTGCAGGCGAACACCGGGGAGCTGTTTTTT	CASSRVQANTGELFF
TRBV30	TRBJ1-1	few	NA	TGTGCCTGGAGTCAGGGTTGGACTGAAGCTTTCTTT	CAWSQGWTEAFF
TRBV5-1	TRBJ2-1	NA	NA	TGCGCCAGCAACGAACGCAGGAATGAGCAGTTCTTC	CASNERRNEQFF
TRBV7-9	TRBJ2-1	NA	TRBD2	TGTGCCAGCAGCTTAGTTCCGGTGGGAGGGAGGGCCCGGAATGAGCAGTTCTTC	CASSLVPVGGRARNEQFF
TRBV12-5	TRBJ1-1	once	NA	TGTGCTAGTGGTTCCCGGGGGGTAATGAACACTGAAGCTTTCTTT	CASGSRGVMNTEAFF
TRBV11-2	TRBJ2-1	NA	NA	TGTGCCAGCAGCTTAGATTGGAGCTCCTACAATGAGCAGTTCTTC	CASSLDWSSYNEQFF
TRBV28	TRBJ1-4	NA	NA	TGTGCCAGCAGGGTTGCGGGGATTGAAAAACTGTTTTTT	CASRVAGIEKLFF
TRBV5-6	TRBJ1-6	few	NA	TGTGCCAGCAGCTTCGAACAGGGCTCTTCACCCCTCCACTTT	CASSFEQGSSPLHF
TRBV7-3	TRBJ2-2	NA	TRBD1	TGTGCCAGCAGCTTACACAGGGGTCCCATAATGAACACCGGGGAGCTGTTTTTT	CASSLHRGPIMNTGELFF
TRBV13	TRBJ2-1	NA	TRBD1	TGTGCCAGCCCTCCGCAAGGGGGCGCAGTCAATGAGCAGTTCTTC	CASPPQGGAVNEQFF
TRBV18	TRBJ1-5	NA	NA	TGTGCCAGCTCGTCCGACCAGGGCGTCCGGAAGCCCCAGCATTTT	CASSSDQGVRKPQHF
TRBV28	TRBJ1-2	NA	NA	TGTGCCAGCAGTTTACCAGGGTACGGCTACACCTTC	CASSLPGYGYTF
TRBV5-1	TRBJ2-5	NA	NA	TGCGCCAGCAGCGCCCCCCCTACGGAAGAGACCCAGTACTTC	CASSAPPTEETQYF
TRBV10-1	TRBJ2-7	NA	NA	TGCGCCAGAGTGGGGGGTTACGAGCAGTACTTC	CARVGGYEQYF
TRBV10-3	TRBJ2-1	NA	NA	TGTGCCACCAGCAGGGGTGTGACCTACAATGAGCAGTTCTTC	CATSRGVTYNEQFF